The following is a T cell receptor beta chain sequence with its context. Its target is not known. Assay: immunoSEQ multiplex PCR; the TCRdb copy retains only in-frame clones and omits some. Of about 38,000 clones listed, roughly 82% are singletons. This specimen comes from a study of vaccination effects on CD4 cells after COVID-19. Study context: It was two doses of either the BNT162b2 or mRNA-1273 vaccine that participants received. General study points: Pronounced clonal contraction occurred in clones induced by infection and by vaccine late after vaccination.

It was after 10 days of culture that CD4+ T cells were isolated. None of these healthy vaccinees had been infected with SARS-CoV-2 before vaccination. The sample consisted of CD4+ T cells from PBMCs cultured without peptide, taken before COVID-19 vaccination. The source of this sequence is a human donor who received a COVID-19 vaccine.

The CDR3 bases are TGTGCCAGCAGCTTTGGGACGGGAAATCAGCCCCAGCATTTT. Its protein product is CASSFGTGNQPQHF. The V gene is TRBV5-8, the J gene TRBJ1-5; D is possibly TRBD1 (5 bases). CDR1 is SGHTS, CDR2 YDEGEE, per germline. Trimming took off 2 bases at V and 4 bases at J, with 10 bases between the two ends. This CDR3 is built from 14 residues.